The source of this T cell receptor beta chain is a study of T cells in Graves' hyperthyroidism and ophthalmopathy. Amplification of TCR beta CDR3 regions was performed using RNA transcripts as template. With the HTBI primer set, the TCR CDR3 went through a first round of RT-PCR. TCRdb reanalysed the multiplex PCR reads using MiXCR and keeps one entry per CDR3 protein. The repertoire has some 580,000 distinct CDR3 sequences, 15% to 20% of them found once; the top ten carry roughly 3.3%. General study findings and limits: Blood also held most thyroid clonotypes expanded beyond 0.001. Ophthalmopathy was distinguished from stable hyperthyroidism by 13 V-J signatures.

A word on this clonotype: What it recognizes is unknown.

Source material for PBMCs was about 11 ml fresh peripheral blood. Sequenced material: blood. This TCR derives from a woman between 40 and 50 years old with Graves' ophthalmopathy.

DNA for the CDR3: TGTGCCAGCAGCCCGAATTGGACAAGGAGTGGCGCCGGGGAGCTGTTTTTT. Translating gives CASSPNWTRSGAGELFF. The chain is built from TRBV11-3 and TRBJ2-2; D possibly corresponds to TRBD1 (5 bases). The CDR3 totals 17 residues. CDR1 SGHNT and CDR2 YENEEA come from the germline V gene. Trimming shortened V by 5 bases and J by 6 bases, and 22 bases separated the two germline ends.